This TCR beta chain stems from a study of technical replicates of blood from a handful of donors. Repertoires were generated with immunoSEQ multiplex PCR, while TCRdb's copy carries only in-frame clones and drops some. The profile covers roughly 15,000 clones, with under 85% appearing a single time and 9.5% to 15% taken by the ten largest. CDR3 length equals 15 residues. V lost 6 bases to trimming and J lost 3 bases, with 16 bases between them. The V call is TRBV5-3, the J call TRBJ1-5, with a weak D call TRBD1 (6 bases). TRBV5-3 is annotated as an ORF whose role is uncertain. The sequenced sample was PBMCs. The clonotype comes from a human donor in good health. The CDR3 nucleotides are TGTGCCAGAACCCTTAACTGGGGGCTCAATCAGCCCCAGCATTTT. It specifies CARTLNWGLNQPQHF.